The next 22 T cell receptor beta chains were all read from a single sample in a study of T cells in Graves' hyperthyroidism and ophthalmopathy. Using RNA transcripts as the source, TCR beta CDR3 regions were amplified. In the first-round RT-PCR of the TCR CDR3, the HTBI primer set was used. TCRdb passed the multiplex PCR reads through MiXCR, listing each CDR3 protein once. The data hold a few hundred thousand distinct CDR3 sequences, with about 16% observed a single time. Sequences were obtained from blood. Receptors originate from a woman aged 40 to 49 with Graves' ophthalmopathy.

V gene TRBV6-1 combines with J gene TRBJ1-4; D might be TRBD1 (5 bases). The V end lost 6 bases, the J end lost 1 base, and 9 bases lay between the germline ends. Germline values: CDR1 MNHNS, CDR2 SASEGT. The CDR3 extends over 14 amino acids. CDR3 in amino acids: CASRSGKTNEKLFF. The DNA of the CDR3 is TGTGCCAGCAGGTCAGGGAAAACTAATGAAAAACTGTTTTTT.

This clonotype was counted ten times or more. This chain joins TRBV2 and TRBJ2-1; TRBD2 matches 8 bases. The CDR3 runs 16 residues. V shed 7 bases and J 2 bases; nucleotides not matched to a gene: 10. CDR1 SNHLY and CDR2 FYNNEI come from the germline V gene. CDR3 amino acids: CASIPGGGGPYNEQFF. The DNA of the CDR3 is TGTGCCAGCATTCCGGGAGGGGGGGGACCCTACAATGAGCAGTTCTTC.

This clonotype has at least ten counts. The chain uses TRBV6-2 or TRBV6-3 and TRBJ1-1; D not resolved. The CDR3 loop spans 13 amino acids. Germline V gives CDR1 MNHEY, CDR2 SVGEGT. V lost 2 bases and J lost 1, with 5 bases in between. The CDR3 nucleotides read TGTGCCAGCAGTTACACAGAGAACACTGAAGCTTTCTTT. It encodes CASSYTENTEAFF.

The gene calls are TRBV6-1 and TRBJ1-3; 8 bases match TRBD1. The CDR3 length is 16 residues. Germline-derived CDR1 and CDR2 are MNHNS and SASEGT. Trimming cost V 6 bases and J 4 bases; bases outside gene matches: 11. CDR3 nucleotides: TGTGCCAGCAGAATGAAACTGACAGGGGTAGGAAACACCATATATTTT. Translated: CASRMKLTGVGNTIYF.

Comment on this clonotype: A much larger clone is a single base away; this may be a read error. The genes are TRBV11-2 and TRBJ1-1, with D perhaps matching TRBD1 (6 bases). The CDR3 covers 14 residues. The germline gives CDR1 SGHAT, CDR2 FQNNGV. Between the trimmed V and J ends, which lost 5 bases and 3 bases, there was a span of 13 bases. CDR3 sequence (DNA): TGTGCCAGCAGCCCTATCAAGGGGGACACTGAAGCTTTCTTT. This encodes CASSPIKGDTEAFF. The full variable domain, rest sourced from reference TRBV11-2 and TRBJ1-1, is EAGVAQSPRYKIIEKRQSVAFWCNPISGHATLYWYQQILGQGPKLLIQFQNNGVVDDSQLPKDRFSAERLKGVDSTLKIQPAKLEDSAVYLCASSPIKGDTEAFFGQGTRLTVV.

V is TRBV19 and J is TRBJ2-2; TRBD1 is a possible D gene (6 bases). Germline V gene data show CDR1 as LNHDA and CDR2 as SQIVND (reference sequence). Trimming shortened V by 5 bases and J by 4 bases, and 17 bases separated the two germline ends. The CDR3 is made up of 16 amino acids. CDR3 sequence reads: CASSPRGSYGTGELFF. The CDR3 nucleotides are TGTGCCAGTAGTCCGAGGGGGAGTTATGGCACCGGGGAGCTGTTTTTT. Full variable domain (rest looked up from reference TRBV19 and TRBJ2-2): DGGITQSPKYLFRKEGQNVTLSCEQNLNHDAMYWYRQDPGQGLRLIYYSQIVNDFQKGDIAEGYSVSREKKESFPLTVTSAQKNPTAFYLCASSPRGSYGTGELFFGEGSRLTVL.

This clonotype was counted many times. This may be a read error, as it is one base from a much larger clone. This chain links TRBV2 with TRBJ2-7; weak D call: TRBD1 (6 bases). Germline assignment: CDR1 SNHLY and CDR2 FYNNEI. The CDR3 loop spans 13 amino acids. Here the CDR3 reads CASSKDRGYGQYF. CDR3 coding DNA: TGTGCCAGCAGTAAGGACAGAGGCTACGGGCAGTACTTC.

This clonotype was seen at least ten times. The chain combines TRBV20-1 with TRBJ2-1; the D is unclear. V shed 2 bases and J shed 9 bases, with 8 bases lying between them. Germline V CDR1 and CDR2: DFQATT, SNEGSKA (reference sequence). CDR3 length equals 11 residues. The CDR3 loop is CSARIDGEQFF. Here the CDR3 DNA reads TGCAGTGCTAGAATCGATGGTGAGCAGTTCTTC.

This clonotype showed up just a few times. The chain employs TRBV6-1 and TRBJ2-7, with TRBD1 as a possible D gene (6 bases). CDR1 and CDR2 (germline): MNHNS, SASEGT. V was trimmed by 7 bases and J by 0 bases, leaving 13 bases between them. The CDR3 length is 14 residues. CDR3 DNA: TGTGCCAGCACCGAAACAGGGTTCTCCTACGAGCAGTACTTC. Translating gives CASTETGFSYEQYF.

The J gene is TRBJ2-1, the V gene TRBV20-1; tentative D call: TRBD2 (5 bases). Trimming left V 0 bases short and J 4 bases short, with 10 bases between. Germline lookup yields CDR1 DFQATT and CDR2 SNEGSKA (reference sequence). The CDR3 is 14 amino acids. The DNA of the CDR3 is TGCAGTGCTAGAGATCTGACTAAATACAATGAGCAGTTCTTC. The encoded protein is CSARDLTKYNEQFF.

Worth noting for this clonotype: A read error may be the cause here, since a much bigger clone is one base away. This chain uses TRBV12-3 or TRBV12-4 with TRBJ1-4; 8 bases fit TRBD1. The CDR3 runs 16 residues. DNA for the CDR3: TGTGTCAGCAGTCGACAGGGGCGCGCGGCTAATGAAAAACTGTTTTTT. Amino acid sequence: CVSSRQGRAANEKLFF.

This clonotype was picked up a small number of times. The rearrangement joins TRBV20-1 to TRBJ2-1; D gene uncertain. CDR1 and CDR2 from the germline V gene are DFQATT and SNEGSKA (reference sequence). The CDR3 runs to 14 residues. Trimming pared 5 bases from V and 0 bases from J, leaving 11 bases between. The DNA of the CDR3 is TGCAGTGCTCCGAGGCCTCCCTCCTACAATGAGCAGTTCTTC. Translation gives CSAPRPPSYNEQFF.

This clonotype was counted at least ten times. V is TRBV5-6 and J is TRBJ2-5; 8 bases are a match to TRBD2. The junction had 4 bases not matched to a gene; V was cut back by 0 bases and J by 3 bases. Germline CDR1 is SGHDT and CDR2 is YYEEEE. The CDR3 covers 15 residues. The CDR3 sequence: CASSLANSGEETQYF. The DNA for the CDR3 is TGTGCCAGCAGCTTGGCCAATAGCGGGGAAGAGACCCAGTACTTC. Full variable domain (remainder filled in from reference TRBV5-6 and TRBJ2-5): DAGVTQSPTHLIKTRGQQVTLRCSPKSGHDTVSWYQQALGQGPQFIFQYYEEEERQRGNFPDRFSGHQFPNYSSELNVNALLLGDSALYLCASSLANSGEETQYFGPGTRLLVL.

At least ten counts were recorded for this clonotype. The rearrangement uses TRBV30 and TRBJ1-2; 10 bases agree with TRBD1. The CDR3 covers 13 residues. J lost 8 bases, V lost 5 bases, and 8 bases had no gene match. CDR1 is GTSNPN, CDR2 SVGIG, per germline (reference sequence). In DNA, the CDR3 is TGTGCCTGGGGGACCGGGACAGGGGACGGCTACACCTTC. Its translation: CAWGTGTGDGYTF.

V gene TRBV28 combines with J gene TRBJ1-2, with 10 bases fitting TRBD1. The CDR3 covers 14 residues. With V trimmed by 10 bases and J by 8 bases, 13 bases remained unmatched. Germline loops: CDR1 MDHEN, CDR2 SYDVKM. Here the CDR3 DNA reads TGTGCCATAAAGTCCGGGACAGGGGTATGGGGCTACACCTTC. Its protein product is CAIKSGTGVWGYTF.

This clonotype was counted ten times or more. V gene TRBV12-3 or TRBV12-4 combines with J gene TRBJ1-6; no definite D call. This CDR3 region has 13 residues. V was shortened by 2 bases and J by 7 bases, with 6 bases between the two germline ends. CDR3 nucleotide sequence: TGTGCCAGCAGTTTACACGGGAATTCACCCCTCCACTTT. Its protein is CASSLHGNSPLHF.

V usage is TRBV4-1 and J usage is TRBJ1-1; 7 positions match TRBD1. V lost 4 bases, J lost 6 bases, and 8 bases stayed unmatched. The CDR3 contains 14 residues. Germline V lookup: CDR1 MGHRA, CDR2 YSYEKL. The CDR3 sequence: CASSLGQILSEAFF. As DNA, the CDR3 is TGCGCCAGCAGCCTGGGACAGATTTTGTCTGAAGCTTTCTTT.

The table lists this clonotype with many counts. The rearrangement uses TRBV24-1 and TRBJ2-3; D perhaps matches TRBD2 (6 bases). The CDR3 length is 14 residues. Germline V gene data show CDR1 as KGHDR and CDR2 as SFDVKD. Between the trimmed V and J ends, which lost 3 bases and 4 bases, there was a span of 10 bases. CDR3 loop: CATSDGGFADTQYF. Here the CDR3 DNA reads TGTGCCACCAGTGATGGGGGGTTCGCAGATACGCAGTATTTT.

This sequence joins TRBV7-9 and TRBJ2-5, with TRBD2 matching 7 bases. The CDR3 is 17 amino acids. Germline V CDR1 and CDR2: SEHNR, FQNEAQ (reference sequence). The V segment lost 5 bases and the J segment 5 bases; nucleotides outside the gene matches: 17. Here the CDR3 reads CASSPPYGTKFWETQYF. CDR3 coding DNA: TGTGCCAGCAGCCCCCCCTACGGGACTAAATTTTGGGAGACCCAGTACTTC.

CDR3 loop: CASSREGQPQHF. As DNA, the CDR3 is TGTGCCAGTAGTCGAGAGGGTCAGCCCCAGCATTTT. This sequence joins TRBV19 and TRBJ1-5; D is ambiguous. Germline V gene sequence: CDR1 LNHDA, CDR2 SQIVND (reference sequence). The CDR3 spans 12 residues. V was cut by 5 bases and J by 6 bases, with 8 bases left in between.

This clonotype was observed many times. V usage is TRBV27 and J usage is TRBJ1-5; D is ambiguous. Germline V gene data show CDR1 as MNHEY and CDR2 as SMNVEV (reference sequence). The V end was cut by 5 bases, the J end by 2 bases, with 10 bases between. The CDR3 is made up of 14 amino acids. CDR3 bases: TGTGCCAGCAGTCTGCGGGTTGGCAATCAGCCCCAGCATTTT. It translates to CASSLRVGNQPQHF.

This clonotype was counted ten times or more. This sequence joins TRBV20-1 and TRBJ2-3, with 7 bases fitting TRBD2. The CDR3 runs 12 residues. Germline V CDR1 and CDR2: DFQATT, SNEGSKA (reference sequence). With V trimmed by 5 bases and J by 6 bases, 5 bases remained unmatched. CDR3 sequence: CSAALAEDTQYF. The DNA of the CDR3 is TGCAGTGCTGCGCTAGCGGAGGATACGCAGTATTTT.